This T cell receptor beta chain was captured in a study of PD-L1 blockade in urothelial cancer (dated by TCRdb to about 2017). Regarding the research as a whole: Every patient began therapy in about 2014 and was given atezolizumab 1,200 mg intravenously every 3 weeks. About 90% of the roughly 29 patients were males with bladder-origin urothelial cancer, and 18 of 29 reported a prior smoking history. An ECOG performance status of 0 or 1 was recorded for the patients, and 0 to 3 prior chemotherapy regimens had been received by the patients. Blood samples were analyzed 3 weeks after the start of treatment (second dose) and 6 weeks after the start of treatment. A median of 141,255 T cells and approximately 86,000 unique TCRs was obtained from blood samples, and a median clonality of approximately 0.08 was observed. The study, an exploratory multi-omic analysis, examined somatic, immune and clinical correlates of response to PD-L1 blockade with atezolizumab in urothelial cancer. Pretreatment tumor samples, along with matched peripheral blood collected serially before and after atezolizumab treatment, underwent TCR sequencing. Durable clinical benefit was defined as a progression-free survival longer than 6 months, and TCR features were additionally tested against progression-free survival and overall survival. Whole exome sequencing and RNA sequencing of pretreatment tumors were performed alongside TCR sequencing in the same patients. About 10 patients achieved durable clinical benefit and roughly 20 did not. Around 30 patients had pretreatment blood TCR-seq, some 24 had at least one posttreatment blood collection, and some 24 had tumor TCR-seq.

Turning to this clone: It lacks a known antigen. It has no much larger one-base neighbor in the sample; base qualities were not kept.

The time point label here, explained by the study, means: pretreatment peripheral blood. The cohort comprised around 31 patients with locally advanced or metastatic urothelial carcinoma treated at Memorial Sloan Kettering on a trial protocol. Peripheral blood mononuclear cells were collected pretreatment and during treatment, at between 1 and 8 total time points per patient. The Qiagen DNeasy Blood extraction kit was used to purify genomic DNA from total PBMCs and tumor samples. PBMCs were collected pretreatment and during treatment and were isolated and stored as previously described. What the authors observed across the whole study: Because of the small sample size (n ≈ 31) and the many exploratory analyses performed, the results are intended to be regarded as hypothesis-generating. Improved progression-free and overall survival was found to be associated with pretreatment peripheral blood TCR clonality below the median. Among patients with durable benefit, tumor-associated TCR clones showed greater expansion in peripheral blood 3 weeks after treatment started (n of about 21, p = 0.022).

Synthetic TCR analog templates were spiked into each PCR so that absolute template abundance could be estimated from read counts. Using the immunoSEQ assay, TCRbeta CDR3 regions were amplified from genomic DNA with bias-controlled V and J gene primers. Rearranged TCRbeta segments were sequenced at approximately 20X coverage. The study's own analysis went as follows. Clustering was used to correct sequencing errors, and CDR3s were annotated against IMGT to assign V, D and J genes. Downstream analyses used only productive TCRbeta rearrangements, leaving out any out-of-frame or stop-codon sequences. Clonality was calculated as one minus the Shannon entropy normalized by the log of the number of unique productive sequences. Clones differing between time points or between blood and tumor were identified by Fisher's exact test with Benjamini-Hochberg correction at adjusted p below 0.01. The source is immuneACCESS, and TCRdb retained only in-frame sequences with V and J called. Part of the clones is not carried over; for the studies checked, unresolved V genes explain less than half of this, and the remainder is unexplained. The D gene and trimming were derived from the DNA, and the V and J assignments and clone size from that table. The sample has about 33,000 clones on record, about 87% of them singletons. Around 14% of the sample is in the top ten clones.

Sequences MNHEY (CDR1) and SMNVEV (CDR2) are obtained from the germline V gene (reference sequence). Measured from the cysteine to the phenylalanine, the CDR3 is 14 residues long. The kept DNA is CDR3 alone, 42 bases in frame from the first base. V and J are truncated by 5 bases and 0 bases respectively, leaving an intervening sequence of 11 bases. The receptor comes from a man in his 60s with urothelial cancer. The receptor chain draws on TRBV27 and TRBJ2-7; no D segment can be confidently identified. Here the sequenced sample was PBMCs, taken around atezolizumab (anti-PD-L1) treatment. CDR3 loop: CASSRGGSSYEQYF. The sequence in DNA is TGTGCCAGCAGTCGAGGCGGTAGCTCCTACGAGCAGTACTTC.